Below, 30 T cell receptor beta chains from the same sample are listed, as sequenced in a study of identical twins. TCRdb called the 5' RACE reads again in MiXCR, with one record for every CDR3 protein. Here the sample spans a few hundred thousand distinct CDR3 sequences, approximately 7.1% being singletons. The data also belong to a second study, concerning T cells expressing NK-cell markers.

Sequencing input: CD8+ T cells sorted from blood. These receptors all come from a woman aged 18-29 years in good health.

This clonotype was counted at least ten times. This rearrangement joins TRBV20-1 to TRBJ2-4; 8 nucleotides line up with TRBD1. This CDR3 is 18 amino acids long. Germline lookup yields CDR1 DFQATT and CDR2 SNEGSKA (reference sequence). J gave up 1 base and V 2 bases, and 13 bases lay outside the gene matches. This CDR3 is CSARNGQGLGLAKNIQYF. The DNA of the CDR3 is TGCAGTGCTAGAAATGGACAGGGCCTGGGGTTGGCCAAAAACATTCAGTACTTC.

J is TRBJ2-7 and V is TRBV7-9; TRBD1 agrees at 7 bases. Trimming cost V 5 bases and J 5 bases; bases outside gene matches: 6. Germline lookup yields CDR1 SEHNR and CDR2 FQNEAQ (reference sequence). The CDR3 loop spans 13 amino acids. The CDR3 protein is CASSAGGRNEQYF. DNA for the CDR3: TGTGCCAGCAGCGCAGGGGGTCGGAACGAGCAGTACTTC.

This clonotype was detected a few times. V and J are TRBV12-3 or TRBV12-4 and TRBJ2-1; tentative D call: TRBD1 (6 bases). V lost 6 bases and J lost 8, with 11 bases in between. The CDR3 covers 12 residues. The CDR3 protein is CASRAGVDEQFF. DNA of the CDR3: TGTGCCAGCAGGGCAGGGGTGGATGAGCAGTTCTTC.

The chain employs TRBV7-9 and TRBJ2-3; D ambiguous. The germline CDR1 and CDR2 sequences are SEHNR and FQNEAQ (reference sequence). This CDR3 is 12 amino acids long. Trimming shortened V by 8 bases and J by 2 bases, and 8 bases separated the two germline ends. The CDR3 region is CASQKDTDTQYF. In DNA form, the CDR3 reads TGTGCCAGCCAAAAGGACACAGATACGCAGTATTTT. Variable domain in full (rest from reference TRBV7-9 and TRBJ2-3): DTGVSQNPRHKITKRGQNVTFRCDPISEHNRLYWYRQTLGQGPEFLTYFQNEAQLEKSRLLSDRFSAERPKGSFSTLEIQRTEQGDSAMYLCASQKDTDTQYFGPGTRLTVL.

This clonotype was picked up a small number of times. The chain combines TRBV9 with TRBJ2-1; tentative D call: TRBD2 (6 bases). The germline gives CDR1 SGDLS, CDR2 YYNGEE. Trimming pared 0 bases from V and 8 bases from J, leaving 15 bases between. The CDR3 extends over 15 amino acids. This CDR3 is CASSVGGVIIDEQFF. CDR3 nucleotide sequence: TGTGCCAGCAGCGTAGGGGGGGTAATTATCGATGAGCAGTTCTTC.

This clonotype occurred a few times. The rearrangement joins TRBV6-5 to TRBJ2-5, with D perhaps matching TRBD1 (5 bases). V lost 8 bases, J lost 4 bases, and 8 bases lay in between. The CDR3 covers 11 residues. Germline loops: CDR1 MNHEY, CDR2 SVGAGI. The CDR3 region has the DNA TGTGCCAGCGTTCAGGGAGAGACCCAGTACTTC. Encoded protein: CASVQGETQYF.

V and J are TRBV3-1 and TRBJ2-1; a weak D match, TRBD2 (6 bases). The germline V gene encodes CDR1 LGHDT and CDR2 YNNKEL (reference sequence). This CDR3 comprises 16 residues. Trimming pared 4 bases from V and 1 base from J, leaving 14 bases between. The CDR3 coding sequence is TGTGCCAGCAGCCCCAGATCGGCGGGATCCTACAATGAGCAGTTCTTC. Its protein product is CASSPRSAGSYNEQFF.

The chain employs TRBV7-6 and TRBJ1-1, with 8 bases lining up with TRBD1. Germline loops: CDR1 SGHVS, CDR2 FNYEAQ. The CDR3 consists of 13 residues. J was trimmed by 4 bases and V by 5 bases; bases with no gene match: 3. Here the CDR3 reads CASSKTGGTEAFF. In DNA, the CDR3 is TGTGCCAGCAGCAAAACAGGGGGCACTGAAGCTTTCTTT.

There are a few counts of this clonotype. This chain connects TRBV7-9 to TRBJ2-3; D is unclear. The V gene's germline CDR1 is SEHNR and CDR2 FQNEAQ (reference sequence). Trimming shortened V by 3 bases and J by 2 bases, and 9 bases separated the two germline ends. There are 14 residues in the CDR3. DNA for the CDR3: TGTGCCAGCAGCTTTGAGAGCTCCACAGATACGCAGTATTTT. As protein: CASSFESSTDTQYF.

This clonotype was detected only a few times. J is TRBJ2-3 and V is TRBV4-1; 10 nucleotides match TRBD2. This CDR3 is 17 amino acids long. The germline CDR1 and CDR2 sequences are MGHRA and YSYEKL. V lost 0 bases to trimming and J lost 1 base; unmatched junction nucleotides: 4. The CDR3 nucleotides are TGCGCCAGCAGCCAAGAAGCGGGGACTAGCGGCACAGATACGCAGTATTTT. Its protein product is CASSQEAGTSGTDTQYF.

The chain has TRBV27 and TRBJ2-7; TRBD2 matches 13 bases. V was clipped by 3 bases and J by 9 bases; unmatched bases: 2. Germline CDR1 MNHEY, CDR2 SMNVEV (reference sequence). This CDR3 spans 13 amino acids. CDR3: CASSLGLAGLQYF. Written as DNA, the CDR3 is TGTGCCAGCAGTTTGGGACTAGCGGGGTTGCAGTACTTC.

This CDR3 reads CASSFGSGGGEQYF. The CDR3 DNA sequence: TGTGCCAGCAGCTTCGGGTCCGGGGGTGGGGAGCAGTACTTC. This sequence joins TRBV5-6 and TRBJ2-7; TRBD2 is a possible D gene (6 bases). Trimming pared 2 bases from V and 7 bases from J, leaving 16 bases between. CDR3 length: 14 amino acids. Looked up from germline, CDR1 is SGHDT and CDR2 is YYEEEE.

Only a few counts were recorded for this clonotype. The chain is built from TRBV19 and TRBJ1-5; 9 bases are a match to TRBD1. Germline V gene data show CDR1 as LNHDA and CDR2 as SQIVND (reference sequence). V dropped 2 bases and J dropped 6; count of bases not matched to a gene: 5. This CDR3 is built from 15 residues. The CDR3 sequence: CASSILQGAVQPQHF. CDR3 DNA: TGTGCCAGTAGTATACTACAGGGGGCAGTTCAGCCCCAGCATTTT.

This clonotype was counted only a few times. The chain recombines TRBV12-3 or TRBV12-4 with TRBJ2-6; D ambiguous. V was trimmed by 3 bases and J by 0 bases, leaving 9 bases between them. This CDR3 is 16 amino acids long. CDR3 region: CASSFPPVSGANVLTF. DNA of the CDR3: TGTGCCAGCAGTTTTCCCCCAGTCTCTGGGGCCAACGTCCTGACTTTC.

This clonotype has only a few counts. The gene calls are TRBV20-1 and TRBJ2-3, with 8 positions matching TRBD2. The CDR3 contains 16 residues. In germline, CDR1 is DFQATT, CDR2 SNEGSKA (reference sequence). Trimming cost V 6 bases and J 1 base; bases outside gene matches: 12. The CDR3 here is CSANARGVARTDTQYF. DNA of the CDR3: TGCAGTGCCAACGCGCGGGGGGTTGCCCGCACAGATACGCAGTATTTT.

This clonotype was found a few times. The gene calls are TRBV4-1 and TRBJ2-1, with TRBD2 matching 8 bases. The junction had 11 bases not matched to a gene; V was cut back by 2 bases and J by 8 bases. This CDR3 has 16 residues. Germline loops: CDR1 MGHRA, CDR2 YSYEKL. DNA of the CDR3: TGCGCCAGCAGCCAAAAGGTACTAGCGGAGTGGGATGAGCAGTTCTTC. Translating gives CASSQKVLAEWDEQFF.

This clonotype was observed many times. This sequence joins TRBV3-1 and TRBJ2-7; D is undetermined. V gave up 4 bases and J gave up 1 base, with 8 bases separating them. CDR1 and CDR2 (germline): LGHDT, YNNKEL (reference sequence). This CDR3 comprises 13 residues. The CDR3 reads CASSRTPSYEQYF. CDR3 nucleotides: TGTGCCAGCAGCCGGACGCCTTCCTACGAGCAGTACTTC.

This clonotype was detected ten times or more. V is TRBV4-1 and J is TRBJ2-1, with D perhaps TRBD2 (6 bases). The V end was cut by 0 bases, the J end by 6 bases, with 12 bases between. The CDR3 covers 15 residues. Germline V CDR1 and CDR2: MGHRA, YSYEKL. In nucleotides, the CDR3 is TGCGCCAGCAGCCAAGACCGTAATAGCGGCAATGAGCAGTTCTTC. This codes for CASSQDRNSGNEQFF.

This clonotype turned up a few times. V gene TRBV20-1 combines with J gene TRBJ2-7; TRBD1 agrees at 10 bases. V was clipped by 3 bases and J by 6 bases; unmatched bases: 8. The CDR3 loop spans 14 amino acids. Germline CDR1 DFQATT, CDR2 SNEGSKA (reference sequence). CDR3 nucleotide sequence: TGCAGTGCTAGCGACAGGGGGCTTTCGGGCGAGCAGTACTTC. Residues: CSASDRGLSGEQYF.

This clonotype was recorded at least ten times. One end of the junction varies from germline; a read error may be responsible. This sequence joins TRBV27 and TRBJ1-2; possible D gene TRBD1, 5 bases. This CDR3 is 14 amino acids long. Germline V gene data show CDR1 as MNHEY and CDR2 as SMNVEV (reference sequence). DNA for the CDR3: TGTGCCAGCAGTATATCGGGACCGGGATATGGCTACACCTTC. Its protein is CASSISGPGYGYTF.

The chain joins TRBV7-8 to TRBJ1-2; D remains ambiguous. This CDR3 has 14 amino acids. Germline values: CDR1 SGHVS, CDR2 FQNEAQ. Trimming stripped 4 bases from V and 7 bases from J, with 16 bases between. The CDR3 bases are TGTGCCAGCAGCTCATTCGGACGAACGGGTGGCTACACCTTC. It yields the protein CASSSFGRTGGYTF.

This clonotype was observed many times. The V and J genes are TRBV12-3 or TRBV12-4 and TRBJ2-2, with D perhaps matching TRBD1 (5 bases). The CDR3 is made up of 13 amino acids. V was trimmed by 6 bases and J by 4 bases, leaving 9 bases between them. DNA for the CDR3: TGTGCCAGCAGCCGAACAGGCACCGGGGAGCTGTTTTTT. Its translation: CASSRTGTGELFF.

This clonotype was found many times. The CDR3 nucleotides read TGTGCCAGCAGTGGGGCGATTGGGCAGTTCTTC. This encodes CASSGAIGQFF. The chain has TRBV27 and TRBJ2-1; D may be TRBD1 (5 bases). Germline V gene data show CDR1 as MNHEY and CDR2 as SMNVEV (reference sequence). Between the trimmed V and J ends, which lost 5 bases and 12 bases, there was a span of 11 bases. The CDR3 spans 11 residues.

This clonotype has ten or more counts. V usage is TRBV15 and J usage is TRBJ2-1; TRBD2 agrees at 8 bases. J was trimmed by 7 bases and V by 7 bases; bases with no gene match: 6. CDR1 and CDR2 from the germline V gene are LNHNV and YYDKDF (reference sequence). This CDR3 comprises 13 residues. CDR3 loop: CATIEIAGNEQFF. Written as DNA, the CDR3 is TGTGCCACCATCGAGATAGCGGGGAATGAGCAGTTCTTC.

The chain links TRBV5-6 to TRBJ2-7; possible D gene TRBD1, 6 bases. Trimming left V 9 bases short and J 5 bases short, with 21 bases between. This CDR3 is built from 14 residues. Per the germline V gene, CDR1 is SGHDT and CDR2 is YYEEEE. The CDR3 coding sequence is TGTGCCATGGGCCCCGGACAGTTCGGGAACGAGCAGTACTTC. As protein: CAMGPGQFGNEQYF.

This clonotype was seen repeatedly, ten times or more. The chain is built from TRBV12-3 or TRBV12-4 and TRBJ2-1; no firm D call. V gave up 6 bases and J gave up 2 bases, with 8 bases separating them. This CDR3 comprises 13 residues. CDR3 loop: CASSITAYNEQFF. CDR3 sequence (DNA): TGTGCCAGCAGCATAACAGCCTACAATGAGCAGTTCTTC.

The chain uses TRBV10-3 and TRBJ2-7; perhaps TRBD2 as D (5 bases). The CDR3 consists of 12 residues. Germline loops: CDR1 ENHRY, CDR2 SYGVKD. The V gene lost 9 bases and the J gene lost 6 bases, with 15 bases spanning the gap. In nucleotides, the CDR3 is TGTGCCATATGGACGGGGAACTCCGAGCAGTACTTC. It encodes CAIWTGNSEQYF.

The sample holds many counts of this clonotype. The chain uses TRBV25-1 and TRBJ1-2; no definite D call. V was shortened by 2 bases and J by 6 bases, with 10 bases between the two germline ends. CDR3 length: 13 amino acids. Germline loops: CDR1 MGHDK, CDR2 SYGVNS. The CDR3 DNA sequence: TGTGCCAGCAGTGAAGGTTGGTGGGATGGCTACACCTTC. It codes for CASSEGWWDGYTF.

This clonotype has a handful of counts. The chain links TRBV6-2 or TRBV6-3 to TRBJ2-2; D is possibly TRBD2 (6 bases). This CDR3 is built from 19 residues. From germline, CDR1 is MNHEY and CDR2 SVGEGT. V was clipped by 5 bases and J by 4 bases, with 26 bases between them. The CDR3 bases are TGTGCCAGCAGTAGATACGTAGGCCCTCGGGGAGGAAGCACCGGGGAGCTGTTTTTT. Its translation is CASSRYVGPRGGSTGELFF.

The genes are TRBV7-2 and TRBJ1-2; 7 bases line up with TRBD1. From germline, CDR1 is SGHTA and CDR2 FQGNSA. Trimming took 7 bases from V and 4 from J; bases not matched to a gene: 18. The CDR3 is made up of 17 amino acids. CDR3 amino acids: CASTPGSGTEPPYGYTF. The CDR3 nucleotides read TGTGCCAGCACCCCTGGGTCAGGGACAGAACCTCCCTATGGCTACACCTTC. The whole variable domain, filled in from reference TRBV7-2 and TRBJ1-2, reads GAGVSQSPSNKVTEKGKDVELRCDPISGHTALYWYRQSLGQGLEFLIYFQGNSAPDKSGLPSDRFSAERTGGSVSTLTIQRTQQEDSAVYLCASTPGSGTEPPYGYTFGSGTRLTVV.